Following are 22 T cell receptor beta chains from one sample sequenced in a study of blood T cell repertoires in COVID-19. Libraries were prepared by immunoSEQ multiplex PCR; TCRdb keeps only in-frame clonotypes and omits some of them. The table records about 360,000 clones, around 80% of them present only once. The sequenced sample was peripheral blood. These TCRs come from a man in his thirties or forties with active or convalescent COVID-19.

CDR3 nucleotides: TGTGCCTGGAGTCCGGGTCGCCATAATTCACCCCTCCACTTT. Its translation: CAWSPGRHNSPLHF. The genes are TRBV30 and TRBJ1-6; D call uncertain. The CDR3 contains 14 residues. Germline CDR1 GTSNPN, CDR2 SVGIG (reference sequence). V lost 2 bases, J lost 5 bases, and 10 bases lay in between.

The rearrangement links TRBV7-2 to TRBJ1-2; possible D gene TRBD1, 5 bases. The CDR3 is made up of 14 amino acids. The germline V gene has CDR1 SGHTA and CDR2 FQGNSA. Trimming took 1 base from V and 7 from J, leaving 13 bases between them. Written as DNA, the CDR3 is TGTGCCAGCAGCTTAGGTGGGGCGGGAGGTGGCTACACCTTC. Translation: CASSLGGAGGGYTF. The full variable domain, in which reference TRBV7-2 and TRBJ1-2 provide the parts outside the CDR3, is GAGVSQSPSNKVTEKGKDVELRCDPISGHTALYWYRQSLGQGLEFLIYFQGNSAPDKSGLPSDRFSAERTGGSVSTLTIQRTQQEDSAVYLCASSLGGAGGGYTFGSGTRLTVV.

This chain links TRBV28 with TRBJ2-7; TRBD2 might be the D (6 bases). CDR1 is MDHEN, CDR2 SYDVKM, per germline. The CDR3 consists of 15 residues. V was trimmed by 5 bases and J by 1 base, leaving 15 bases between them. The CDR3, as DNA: TGTGCCAGCAGTATGGGGGGACGGGGGTCCTACGAGCAGTACTTC. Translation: CASSMGGRGSYEQYF.

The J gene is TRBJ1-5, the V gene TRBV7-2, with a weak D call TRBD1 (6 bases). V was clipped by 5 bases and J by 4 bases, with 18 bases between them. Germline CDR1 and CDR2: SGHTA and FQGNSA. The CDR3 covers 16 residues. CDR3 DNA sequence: TGTGCCAGCAGCCCTCTCACACAGAGGGGGAATCAGCCCCAGCATTTT. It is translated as CASSPLTQRGNQPQHF.

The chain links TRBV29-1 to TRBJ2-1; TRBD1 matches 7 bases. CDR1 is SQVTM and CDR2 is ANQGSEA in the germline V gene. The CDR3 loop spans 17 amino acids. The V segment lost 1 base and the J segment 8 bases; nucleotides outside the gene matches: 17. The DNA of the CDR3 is TGCAGCGTTGAAGGGGGCCTGAAGGGACAGAATCTCCATGAGCAGTTCTTC. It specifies CSVEGGLKGQNLHEQFF.

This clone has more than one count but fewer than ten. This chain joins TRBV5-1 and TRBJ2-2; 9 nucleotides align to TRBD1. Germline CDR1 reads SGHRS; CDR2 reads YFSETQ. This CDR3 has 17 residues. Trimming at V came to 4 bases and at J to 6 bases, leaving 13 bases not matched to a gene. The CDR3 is CASSLRTGAVVSGELFF. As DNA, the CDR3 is TGCGCCAGCAGCCTACGGACAGGGGCAGTCGTGTCCGGGGAGCTGTTTTTT.

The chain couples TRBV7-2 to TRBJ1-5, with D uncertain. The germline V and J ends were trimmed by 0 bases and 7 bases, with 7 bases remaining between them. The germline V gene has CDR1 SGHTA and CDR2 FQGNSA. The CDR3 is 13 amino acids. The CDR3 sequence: CASSLARKQPQHF. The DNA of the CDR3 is TGTGCCAGCAGCTTAGCGCGGAAACAGCCCCAGCATTTT.

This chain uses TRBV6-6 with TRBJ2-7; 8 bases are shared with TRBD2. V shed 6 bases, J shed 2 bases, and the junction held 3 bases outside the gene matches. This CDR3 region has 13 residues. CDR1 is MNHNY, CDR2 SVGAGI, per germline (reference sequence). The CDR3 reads CASSDGRAYEQYF. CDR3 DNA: TGTGCCAGCAGCGACGGGAGGGCCTACGAGCAGTACTTC.

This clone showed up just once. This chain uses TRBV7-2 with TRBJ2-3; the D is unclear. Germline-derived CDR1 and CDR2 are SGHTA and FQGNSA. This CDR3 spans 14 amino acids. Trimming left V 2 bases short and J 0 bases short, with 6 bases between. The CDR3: CASSLYGSTDTQYF. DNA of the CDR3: TGTGCCAGCAGCTTATATGGCAGCACAGATACGCAGTATTTT.

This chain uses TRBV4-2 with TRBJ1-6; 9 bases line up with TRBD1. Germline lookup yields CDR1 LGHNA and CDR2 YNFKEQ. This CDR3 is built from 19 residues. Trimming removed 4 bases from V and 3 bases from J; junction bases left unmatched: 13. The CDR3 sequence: CASSRQTRTGAYYNSPLHF. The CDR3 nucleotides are TGTGCCAGCAGCCGACAAACTAGGACAGGGGCTTACTATAATTCACCCCTCCACTTT.

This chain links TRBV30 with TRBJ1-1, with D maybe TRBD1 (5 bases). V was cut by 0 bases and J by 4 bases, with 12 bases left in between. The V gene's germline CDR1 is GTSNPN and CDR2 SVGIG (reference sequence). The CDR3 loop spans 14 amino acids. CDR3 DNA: TGTGCCTGGAGTGTACGCAGGGAGGGCACTGAAGCTTTCTTT. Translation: CAWSVRREGTEAFF.

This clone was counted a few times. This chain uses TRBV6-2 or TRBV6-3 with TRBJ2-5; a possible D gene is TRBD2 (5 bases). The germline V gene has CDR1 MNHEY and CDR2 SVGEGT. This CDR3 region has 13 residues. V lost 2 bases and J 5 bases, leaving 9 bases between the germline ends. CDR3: CASSYEGSETQYF. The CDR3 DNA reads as TGTGCCAGCAGTTACGAGGGATCTGAGACCCAGTACTTC.

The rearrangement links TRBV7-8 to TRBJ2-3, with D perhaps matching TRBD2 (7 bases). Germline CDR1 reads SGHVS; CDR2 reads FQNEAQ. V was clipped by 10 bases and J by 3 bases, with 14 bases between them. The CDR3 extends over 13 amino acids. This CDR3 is CATGGGRTDTQYF. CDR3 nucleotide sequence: TGTGCCACCGGGGGCGGGAGAACAGATACGCAGTATTTT.

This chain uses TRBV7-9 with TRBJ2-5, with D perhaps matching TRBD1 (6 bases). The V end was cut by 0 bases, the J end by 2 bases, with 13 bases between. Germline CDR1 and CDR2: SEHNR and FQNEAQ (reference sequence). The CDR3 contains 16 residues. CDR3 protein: CASSLADRWGQETQYF. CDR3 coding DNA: TGTGCCAGCAGCTTAGCAGACAGGTGGGGACAAGAGACCCAGTACTTC.

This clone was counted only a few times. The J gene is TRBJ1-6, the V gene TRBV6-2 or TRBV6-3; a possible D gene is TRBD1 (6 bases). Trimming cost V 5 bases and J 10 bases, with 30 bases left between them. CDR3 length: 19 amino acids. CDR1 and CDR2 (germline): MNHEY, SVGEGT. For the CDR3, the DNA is TGTGCCAGCAGTGCCAGCCAATTCCGGGACACAGGGAGTGAATCACCCCTCCACTTT. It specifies CASSASQFRDTGSESPLHF.

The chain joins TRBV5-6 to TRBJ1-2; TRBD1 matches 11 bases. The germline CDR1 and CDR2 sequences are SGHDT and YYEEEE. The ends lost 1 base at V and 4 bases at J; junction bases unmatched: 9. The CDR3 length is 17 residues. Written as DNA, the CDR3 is TGTGCCAGCAGCTTGTGGTCCCGGACAGGGGGCATCTATGGCTACACCTTC. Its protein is CASSLWSRTGGIYGYTF.

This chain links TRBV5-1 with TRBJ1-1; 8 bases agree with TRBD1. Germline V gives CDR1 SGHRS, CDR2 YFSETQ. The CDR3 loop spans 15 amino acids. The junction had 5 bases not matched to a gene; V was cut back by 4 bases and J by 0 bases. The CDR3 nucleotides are TGCGCCAGCAGCAGGAACAGGGGGGTGAACACTGAAGCTTTCTTT. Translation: CASSRNRGVNTEAFF. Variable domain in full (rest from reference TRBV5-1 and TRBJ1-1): KAGVTQTPRYLIKTRGQQVTLSCSPISGHRSVSWYQQTPGQGLQFLFEYFSETQRNKGNFPGRFSGRQFSNSRSEMNVSTLELGDSALYLCASSRNRGVNTEAFFGQGTRLTVV.

CDR3: CASSSLDGGPYGYTF. The CDR3 DNA follows: TGTGCCAGCAGCTCCCTCGACGGGGGGCCTTATGGCTACACCTTC. The V gene is TRBV5-5, the J gene TRBJ1-2; the D gene is possibly TRBD1 (6 bases). The germline CDR1 and CDR2 sequences are SGHKS and YYEKEE (reference sequence). The V and J ends lost 3 bases and 5 bases respectively, with 17 bases between them. The CDR3 extends over 15 amino acids.

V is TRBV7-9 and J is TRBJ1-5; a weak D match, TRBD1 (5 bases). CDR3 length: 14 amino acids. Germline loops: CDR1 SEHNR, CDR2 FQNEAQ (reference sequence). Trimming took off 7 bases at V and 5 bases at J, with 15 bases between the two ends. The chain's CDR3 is CASTLGGLDQPQHF. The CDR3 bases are TGTGCCAGCACCCTGGGGGGTCTGGATCAGCCCCAGCATTTT.

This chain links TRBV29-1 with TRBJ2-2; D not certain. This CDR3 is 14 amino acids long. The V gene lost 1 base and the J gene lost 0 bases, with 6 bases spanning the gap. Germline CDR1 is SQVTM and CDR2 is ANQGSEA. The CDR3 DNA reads TGCAGCGTTGAAGTGGGCGCGAACACCGGGGAGCTGTTTTTT. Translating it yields CSVEVGANTGELFF.

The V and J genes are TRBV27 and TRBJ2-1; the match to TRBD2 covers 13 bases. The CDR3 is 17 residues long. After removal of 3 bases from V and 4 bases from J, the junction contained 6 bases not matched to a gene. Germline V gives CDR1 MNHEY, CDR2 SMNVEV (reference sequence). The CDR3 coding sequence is TGTGCCAGCAGTTTTCTACGGACTAGCGGGGGTTACAATGAGCAGTTCTTC. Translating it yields CASSFLRTSGGYNEQFF.

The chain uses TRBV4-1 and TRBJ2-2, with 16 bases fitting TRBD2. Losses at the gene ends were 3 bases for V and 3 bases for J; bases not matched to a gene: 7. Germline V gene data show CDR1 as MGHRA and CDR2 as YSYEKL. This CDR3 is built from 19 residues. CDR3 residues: CASSHGTSGRAGYTGELFF. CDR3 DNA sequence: TGCGCCAGCAGCCATGGGACTAGCGGGAGGGCCGGGTACACCGGGGAGCTGTTTTTT.